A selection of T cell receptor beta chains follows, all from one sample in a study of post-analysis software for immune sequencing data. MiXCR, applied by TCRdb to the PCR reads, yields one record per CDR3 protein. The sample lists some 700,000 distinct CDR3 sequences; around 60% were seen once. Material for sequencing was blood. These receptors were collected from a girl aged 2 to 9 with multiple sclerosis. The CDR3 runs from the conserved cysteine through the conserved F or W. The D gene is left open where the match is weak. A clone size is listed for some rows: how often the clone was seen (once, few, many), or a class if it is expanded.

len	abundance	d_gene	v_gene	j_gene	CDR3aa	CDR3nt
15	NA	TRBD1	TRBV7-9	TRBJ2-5	CASSSGQGKGETQYF	TGTGCCAGCAGTTCCGGACAGGGAAAAGGAGAGACCCAGTACTTC
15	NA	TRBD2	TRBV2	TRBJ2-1	CASSIAGGPYNEQFF	TGTGCCAGCAGTATAGCGGGAGGCCCTTACAATGAGCAGTTCTTC
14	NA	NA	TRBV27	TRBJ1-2	CASSSFDRFYGYTF	TGTGCCAGCAGTTCCTTCGACAGATTCTATGGCTACACCTTC
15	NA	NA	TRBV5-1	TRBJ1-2	CASSLVAPGGYGYTF	TGCGCCAGCAGCTTGGTCGCTCCAGGAGGTTATGGCTACACCTTC
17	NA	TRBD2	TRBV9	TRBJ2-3	CASSATGFASGGDTQYF	TGTGCCAGCAGCGCGACCGGATTTGCTAGCGGGGGAGATACGCAGTATTTT
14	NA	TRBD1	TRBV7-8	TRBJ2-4	CASSLGTGGREQYF	TGTGCCAGCAGCCTCGGGACAGGGGGGCGGGAGCAGTACTTC
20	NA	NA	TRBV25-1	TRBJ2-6	CASSGRMVGTVYSGANVLTF	TGTGCCAGCAGCGGTAGAATGGTTGGGACTGTCTACTCTGGGGCCAACGTCCTGACTTTC
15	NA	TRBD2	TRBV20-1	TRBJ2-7	CSARDPASGRYEQYF	TGCAGTGCTAGAGATCCGGCTAGCGGGAGGTACGAGCAGTACTTC
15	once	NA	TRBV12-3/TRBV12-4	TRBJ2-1	CASSLSTSTLDEQFF	TGTGCCAGCAGTTTATCCACTAGTACGCTCGATGAGCAGTTCTTC
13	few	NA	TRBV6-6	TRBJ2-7	CASRAGGDNEQYF	TGTGCCAGCAGGGCCGGAGGAGACAACGAGCAGTACTTC
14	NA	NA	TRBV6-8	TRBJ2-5	CASPNGERQETQYF	TGTGCCAGCCCAAATGGGGAGAGGCAAGAGACCCAGTACTTC
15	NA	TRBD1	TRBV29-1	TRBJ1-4	CSVETQGATDEKLFF	TGCAGCGTTGAGACGCAGGGGGCAACGGATGAAAAACTGTTTTTT
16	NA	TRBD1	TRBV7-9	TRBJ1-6	CASSPSFGTGDSPLHF	TGTGCCAGCAGCCCCTCCTTCGGGACAGGGGATTCACCCCTCCACTTT
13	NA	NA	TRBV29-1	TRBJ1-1	CSVDAQGNTEAFF	TGCAGCGTTGACGCACAGGGGAACACTGAAGCTTTCTTT
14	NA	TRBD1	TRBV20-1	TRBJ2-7	CSARDGTGGEQQYF	TGCAGTGCTAGAGATGGGACAGGGGGAGAGCAGCAGTACTTC
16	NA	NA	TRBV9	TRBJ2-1	CASRGMGSSGYNEQFF	TGTGCCAGCAGGGGAATGGGGAGTAGCGGCTACAATGAGCAGTTCTTC
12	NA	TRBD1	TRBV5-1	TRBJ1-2	CASSWDSSGYTF	TGCGCCAGCAGCTGGGACAGCAGCGGCTACACCTTC
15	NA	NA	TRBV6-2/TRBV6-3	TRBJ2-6	CASSPDNSGANVLTF	TGTGCCAGCAGCCCTGACAACTCTGGGGCCAACGTCCTGACTTTC
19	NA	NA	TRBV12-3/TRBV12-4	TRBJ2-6	CASSSSEGRNSSGGNVLTF	TGTGCCAGCAGTTCGTCTGAGGGACGTAATAGCTCTGGGGGCAACGTCCTGACTTTC
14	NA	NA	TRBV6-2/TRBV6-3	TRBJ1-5	CASIQSDSNQPQHF	TGTGCCAGCATCCAATCTGACAGCAATCAGCCCCAGCATTTT
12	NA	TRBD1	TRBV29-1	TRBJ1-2	CSVDQGGYGYTF	TGCAGCGTTGATCAGGGGGGCTATGGCTACACCTTC
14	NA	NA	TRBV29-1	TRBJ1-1	CSVESAELNTEAFF	TGCAGCGTTGAGTCGGCGGAGTTGAACACTGAAGCTTTCTTT
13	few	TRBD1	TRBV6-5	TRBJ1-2	CATLGGQGTSYTF	TGTGCCACCCTGGGAGGACAGGGGACCAGCTACACCTTC
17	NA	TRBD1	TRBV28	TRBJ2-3	CASSSPGTGGPTDTQYF	TGTGCCAGCAGTTCTCCCGGGACAGGGGGCCCCACAGATACGCAGTATTTT